These 5 T cell receptor beta chains were sequenced from one sample in a study of blood T cell repertoires in COVID-19. Clones were read by immunoSEQ multiplex PCR, and TCRdb kept only the in-frame ones, dropping some. There are approximately 190,000 clones in the sample; around 86% occur only once, and 20% to 25% lies in the top ten. The sequenced sample was PBMCs or T cells enriched from blood (not recorded which). The receptors here all came from a woman in her thirties or forties in a cohort exposed to, infected with or recovered from COVID-19 (not recorded which).

The chain couples TRBV2 to TRBJ2-7; 7 nucleotides line up with TRBD2. The CDR3 contains 14 residues. The V gene's germline CDR1 is SNHLY and CDR2 FYNNEI. Trimming removed 6 bases from V and 3 bases from J; junction bases left unmatched: 8. This chain's CDR3 is CASRDYGGSYEQYF. The CDR3, as DNA: TGTGCCAGCAGGGACTACGGCGGGAGCTACGAGCAGTACTTC.

The chain joins TRBV15 to TRBJ2-2; TRBD2 matches at 8 bases. Trimming removed 9 bases from V and 0 bases from J; junction bases left unmatched: 6. This CDR3 is built from 15 residues. Germline CDR1 and CDR2: LNHNV and YYDKDF (reference sequence). CDR3 sequence reads: CATSIGRANTGELFF. Written as DNA, the CDR3 is TGTGCCACTTCTATCGGGAGGGCGAACACCGGGGAGCTGTTTTTT.

This clone was counted between two and nine times. The V gene is TRBV6-4, the J gene TRBJ1-2, with D perhaps TRBD1 (6 bases). The CDR3 extends over 17 amino acids. The V gene's germline CDR1 is MRHNA and CDR2 SNTAGT. With 0 bases removed from V and 4 bases from J, the gap between germline ends came to 18 bases. CDR3 DNA: TGTGCCAGCAGTGACTCGCCAGGGGAGGGAAGGGGCTATGGCTACACCTTC. Its protein is CASSDSPGEGRGYGYTF.

The chain recombines TRBV6-4 with TRBJ2-3; 13 bases agree with TRBD2. This CDR3 has 17 amino acids. V was clipped by 5 bases and J by 4 bases; unmatched bases: 9. Germline V gene lookup returns CDR1 MRHNA and CDR2 SNTAGT. In nucleotides, the CDR3 is TGTGCCAGCAGTCCCGCTAATACTAGCGGGGGGGCAGATACGCAGTATTTT. It codes for CASSPANTSGGADTQYF.

The rearrangement links TRBV27 to TRBJ2-1; TRBD1 aligns across 10 bases. The CDR3 runs to 17 residues. The J segment lost 3 bases and the V segment lost 5 bases, leaving 10 bases of the junction unmatched. Looked up from germline, CDR1 is MNHEY and CDR2 is SMNVEV (reference sequence). The CDR3 protein is CASSPQSRTGGYNEQFF. The CDR3 DNA follows: TGTGCCAGCAGTCCCCAATCGAGGACAGGGGGCTACAATGAGCAGTTCTTC.